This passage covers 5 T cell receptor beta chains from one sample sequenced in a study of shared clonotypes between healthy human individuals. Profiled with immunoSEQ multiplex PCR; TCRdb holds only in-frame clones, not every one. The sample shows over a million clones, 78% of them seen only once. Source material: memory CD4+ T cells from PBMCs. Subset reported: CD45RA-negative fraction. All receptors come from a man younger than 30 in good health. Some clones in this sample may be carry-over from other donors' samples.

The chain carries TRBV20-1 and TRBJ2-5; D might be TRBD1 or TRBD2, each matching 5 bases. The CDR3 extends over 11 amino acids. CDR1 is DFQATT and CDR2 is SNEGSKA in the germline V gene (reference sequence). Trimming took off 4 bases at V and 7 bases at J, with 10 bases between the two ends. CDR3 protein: CSATGTRTQYF. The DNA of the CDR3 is TGCAGTGCTACAGGGACGAGGACCCAGTACTTC.

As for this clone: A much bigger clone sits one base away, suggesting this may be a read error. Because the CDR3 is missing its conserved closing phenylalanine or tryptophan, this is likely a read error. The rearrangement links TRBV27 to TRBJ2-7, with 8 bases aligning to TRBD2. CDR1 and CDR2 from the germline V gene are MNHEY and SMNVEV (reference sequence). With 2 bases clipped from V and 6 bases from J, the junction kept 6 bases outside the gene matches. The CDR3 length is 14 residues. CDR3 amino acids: CASSLRRGVGEQYL. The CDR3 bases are TGTGCCAGCAGTTTAAGGCGGGGGGTCGGCGAGCAGTACCTC.

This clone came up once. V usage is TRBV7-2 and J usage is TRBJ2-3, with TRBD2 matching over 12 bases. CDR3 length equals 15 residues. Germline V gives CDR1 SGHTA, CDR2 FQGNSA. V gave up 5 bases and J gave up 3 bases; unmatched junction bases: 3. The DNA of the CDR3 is TGTGCCAGCAGCCGGACTAGCGGGAAAACAGATACGCAGTATTTT. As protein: CASSRTSGKTDTQYF.

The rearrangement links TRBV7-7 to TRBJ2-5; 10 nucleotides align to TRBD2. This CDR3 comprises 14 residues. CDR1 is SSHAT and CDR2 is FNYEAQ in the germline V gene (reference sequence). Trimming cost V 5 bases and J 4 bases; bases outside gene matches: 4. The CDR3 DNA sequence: TGTGCCAGCAGCATCGGGACTAGCGCAGAGACCCAGTACTTC. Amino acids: CASSIGTSAETQYF.

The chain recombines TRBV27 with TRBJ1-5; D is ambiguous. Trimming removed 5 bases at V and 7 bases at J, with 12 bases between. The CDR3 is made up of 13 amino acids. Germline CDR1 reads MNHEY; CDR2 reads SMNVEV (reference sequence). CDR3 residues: CASSPRLRQPQHF. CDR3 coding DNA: TGTGCCAGCAGTCCCCGGTTGAGACAGCCCCAGCATTTT.